The 21 T cell receptor beta chains presented below share a single source sample, sequenced in a study of molecular identifiers for immune sequencing clone quantification. TCRdb reprocessed the PCR reads via MiXCR and lists one record per CDR3 protein. This sample has some 96,000 distinct CDR3 sequences, with approximately 24% found just once. Sequencing was done on a sample of naive CD8+ T cells from blood, with Jurkat cell RNA spiked in. The subset denotes: FACS-sorted CD8+CD4-CCR7+CD45RA+ naive T cells. These TCRs come from a human donor in good health. Some libraries in this study had Jurkat cell RNA spiked in.

A note on this clonotype: Just one base apart from a much larger clone, this may be a read error. This rearrangement joins TRBV29-1 to TRBJ1-1, with D unclear. This CDR3 region has 9 residues. Germline loops: CDR1 SQVTM, CDR2 ANQGSEA. DNA for the CDR3: TGCGGCGCTGGCGGTGAAGCTTTCTTT. Amino acids: CGAGGEAFF.

This clonotype was seen at least ten times. Here the CDR3 reads CASSLLTGGAWEQYF. In DNA, the CDR3 is TGTGCCAGCAGCCTGCTTACCGGGGGGGCCTGGGAGCAGTACTTC. The chain joins TRBV11-2 to TRBJ2-7; TRBD2 aligns across 8 bases. Germline-derived CDR1 and CDR2 are SGHAT and FQNNGV. The CDR3 loop spans 15 amino acids. Trimming at V came to 5 bases and at J to 7 bases, leaving 13 bases not matched to a gene.

Ten or more counts support this clonotype. The junction departs from germline at one end; a sequencing error may be responsible. The chain combines TRBV6-2 or TRBV6-3 with TRBJ1-1; TRBD1 aligns across 12 bases. Germline V gene lookup returns CDR1 MNHEY and CDR2 SVGEGT. The CDR3 consists of 14 residues. The DNA for the CDR3 is TGTGCCAGCAGTGTTCCGGGACAGGGGGCCTGGCATCTCTTT. Its translation is CASSVPGQGAWHLF.

At least ten counts were recorded for this clonotype. The chain recombines TRBV12-3 or TRBV12-4 with TRBJ2-3; the D gene is possibly TRBD2 (5 bases). Trimming shortened V by 5 bases and J by 0 bases, and 12 bases separated the two germline ends. The CDR3 contains 15 residues. As DNA, the CDR3 is TGTGCCAGCAGTAGCAGGCTAGCTAGCACAGATACGCAGTATTTT. The encoded protein is CASSSRLASTDTQYF.

Ten or more counts support this clonotype. The chain carries TRBV20-1 and TRBJ1-5, with D tentatively TRBD1 (5 bases). CDR1 is DFQATT, CDR2 SNEGSKA, per germline (reference sequence). This CDR3 has 14 amino acids. V was trimmed by 6 bases and J by 7 bases, leaving 19 bases between them. CDR3 loop: CSARGAGFNQPQHF. In nucleotides, the CDR3 is TGCAGTGCCCGGGGAGCAGGGTTCAACCAGCCCCAGCATTTT.

This clonotype was observed at least ten times. The chain joins TRBV13 to TRBJ1-6; no clear D gene. The V end lost 4 bases, the J end lost 2 bases, and 12 bases lay between the germline ends. Germline lookup yields CDR1 PRHDT and CDR2 FYEKMQ (reference sequence). The CDR3 extends over 16 amino acids. The CDR3 is CASSSGGSAYNSPLHF. DNA of the CDR3: TGTGCCAGCAGCTCAGGTGGAAGCGCCTATAATTCACCCCTCCACTTT.

With respect to this clonotype: A single base separates this from a much larger clone, so it may be a read error. V and J are TRBV5-1 and TRBJ2-7; the D gene is possibly TRBD2 (5 bases). The V end was cut by 0 bases, the J end by 9 bases, with 16 bases between. CDR1 and CDR2 (germline): SGHRS, YFSETQ. The CDR3 spans 14 residues. The CDR3 sequence is CASSLVGVRNAQYF. In DNA form, the CDR3 reads TGCGCCAGCAGCTTGGTCGGGGTAAGGAACGCGCAGTACTTC.

The sample holds one count of this clonotype. Being one base from a much bigger clone, this may be a read error. The chain couples TRBV27 to TRBJ2-1; 11 nucleotides align to TRBD2. The V gene end was trimmed by 1 base and the J gene end by 7 bases; junction bases not matched to a gene: 9. Germline CDR1 MNHEY, CDR2 SMNVEV (reference sequence). This CDR3 contains 17 residues. In nucleotides, the CDR3 is TGTGCCAGCAGTTTATTACTAGCGGGAGAGCCAAGGAATGAGCAGTTCTTC. It yields the protein CASSLLLAGEPRNEQFF.

The chain recombines TRBV6-5 with TRBJ2-5; 10 bases map to TRBD2. Germline loops: CDR1 MNHEY, CDR2 SVGAGI. The CDR3 loop spans 15 amino acids. With 4 bases clipped from V and 2 bases from J, the junction kept 4 bases outside the gene matches. The CDR3 bases are TGTGCCAGCAGTTCTAGCGGGGGTCGACAAGAGACCCAGTACTTC. This sequence encodes CASSSSGGRQETQYF.

Concerning this clonotype itself: Relative to the germline gene, one junction end is altered; a read error may explain this. V gene TRBV6-5 combines with J gene TRBJ1-1, with TRBD1 as a possible D gene (6 bases). The CDR3 consists of 14 residues. Germline CDR1 and CDR2: MNHEY and SVGAGI. CDR3 in amino acids: CASSYWGGAPEAFF. CDR3 sequence (DNA): TGTGCCAGCAGTTACTGGGGGGGCGCGCCTGAAGCTTTCTTC.

This clonotype was picked up many times. V and J are TRBV2 and TRBJ2-3; D unclear. The V end was cut by 3 bases, the J end by 8 bases, with 12 bases between. Germline CDR1 is SNHLY and CDR2 is FYNNEI. The CDR3 has 13 residues. Written as DNA, the CDR3 is TGTGCCAGCAGTGATATACTTGTTCCTACGCAGTATTTT. This codes for CASSDILVPTQYF. The full variable domain, completed using reference TRBV2 and TRBJ2-3, is EPEVTQTPSHQVTQMGQEVILRCVPISNHLYFYWYRQILGQKVEFLVSFYNNEISEKSEIFDDQFSVERPDGSNFTLKIRSTKLEDSAMYFCASSDILVPTQYFGPGTRLTVL.

This clonotype has just a few counts. This rearrangement joins TRBV11-3 to TRBJ2-7; perhaps TRBD2 as D (6 bases). The CDR3 contains 15 residues. V lost 5 bases to trimming and J lost 0 bases, with 14 bases between them. CDR1 is SGHNT and CDR2 is YENEEA in the germline V gene. CDR3 amino acids: CASSAGTGSSYEQYF. The CDR3 DNA follows: TGTGCCAGCAGCGCTGGGACTGGCAGCTCCTACGAGCAGTACTTC.

This clonotype has just one count. A much larger clone sits a single nucleotide away, making a read error possible. This chain connects TRBV20-1 to TRBJ2-7; D is uncertain. This CDR3 is built from 13 residues. The V end lost 6 bases, the J end lost 2 bases, and 14 bases lay between the germline ends. Germline V CDR1 and CDR2: DFQATT, SNEGSKA (reference sequence). CDR3 region: CSAIPRAPYEQYF. Written as DNA, the CDR3 is TGCAGTGCCATTCCTCGGGCCCCCTACGAGCAGTACTTC.

Note on this clonotype: Given a much more abundant clone one base away, this may be a read error. The V and J genes are TRBV6-6 and TRBJ1-1; 9 bases agree with TRBD1. J gave up 4 bases and V 5 bases, and 11 bases lay outside the gene matches. Germline V gene data show CDR1 as MNHNY and CDR2 as SVGAGI (reference sequence). CDR3 length: 16 residues. The CDR3 reads CASSGLGQGTTTEAFF. The CDR3 nucleotides are TGTGCCAGCAGTGGCCTCGGACAGGGGACGACCACTGAAGCTTTCTTT.

This clonotype was picked up many times. This sequence joins TRBV5-6 and TRBJ2-3, with 8 positions matching TRBD2. After removal of 4 bases from V and 2 bases from J, the junction contained 12 bases not matched to a gene. The length of the CDR3 is 17 residues. The germline V gene encodes CDR1 SGHDT and CDR2 YYEEEE. CDR3 bases: TGTGCCAGCAGCGAAGCCTTAGCGGGGTCCTTCACAGATACGCAGTATTTT. This encodes CASSEALAGSFTDTQYF.

In its sample, this clonotype was seen many times. This chain uses TRBV7-2 with TRBJ2-1; TRBD2 matches 13 bases. CDR1 and CDR2 from the germline V gene are SGHTA and FQGNSA. The ends lost 0 bases at V and 9 bases at J; junction bases unmatched: 8. The CDR3 covers 17 residues. CDR3: CASSLATSGGAWGEQFF. The CDR3 nucleotides read TGTGCCAGCAGCTTAGCAACTAGCGGGGGGGCCTGGGGTGAGCAGTTCTTC.

With regard to this clonotype: A single base separates this from a much larger clone, so it may be a read error. The chain employs TRBV3-1 and TRBJ2-3, with D tentatively TRBD2 (6 bases). Germline CDR1 reads LGHDT; CDR2 reads YNNKEL (reference sequence). V was clipped by 4 bases and J by 4 bases, with 15 bases between them. The CDR3 is 15 amino acids. CDR3 nucleotides: TGTGCCAGCAGCCTTCTAGCGAGGAGCGCAGATACGCAGTATTTT. Protein sequence: CASSLLARSADTQYF.

V and J are TRBV7-3 and TRBJ2-1; TRBD2 agrees at 13 bases. There are 17 residues in the CDR3. Germline V gene sequence: CDR1 SGHTA, CDR2 FQGTGA. After removal of 5 bases from V and 7 bases from J, the junction contained 11 bases not matched to a gene. The CDR3 sequence is CASSLVLAGGPANEQFF. CDR3 DNA sequence: TGTGCCAGCAGCCTGGTACTAGCGGGAGGGCCGGCGAATGAGCAGTTCTTC. Together with reference TRBV7-3 and TRBJ2-1, the CDR3 gives the full variable domain: GAGVSQTPSNKVTEKGKYVELRCDPISGHTALYWYRQSLGQGPEFLIYFQGTGAADDSGLPNDRFFAVRPEGSVSTLKIQRTERGDSAVYLCASSLVLAGGPANEQFFGPGTRLTVL.

This clonotype was observed many times. CDR3 DNA: TGTGCCAGCAGCCTCACACTAGCGGGGGCGTGGGATACGCAGTATTTT. This codes for CASSLTLAGAWDTQYF. The chain has TRBV14 and TRBJ2-3; 11 bases are a match to TRBD2. CDR3 size: 16 residues. Germline-derived CDR1 and CDR2 are SGHDN and FVKESK. The V segment lost 4 bases and the J segment 6 bases; nucleotides outside the gene matches: 9. Full variable domain (remainder filled in from reference TRBV14 and TRBJ2-3): EAGVTQFPSHSVIEKGQTVTLRCDPISGHDNLYWYRRVMGKEIKFLLHFVKESKQDESGMPNNRFLAERTGGTYSTLKVQPAELEDSGVYFCASSLTLAGAWDTQYFGPGTRLTVL.

To note about this clonotype: This may arise from a read error, as a much more abundant clone is one base away. The chain links TRBV6-5 to TRBJ2-2; TRBD1 aligns across 7 bases. Germline CDR1 is MNHEY and CDR2 is SVGAGI. This CDR3 has 17 amino acids. The CDR3 bases are TGTGCCAGCAGTGGACCAACAGGGGCCATGAACACCGGGGAGCTGCTTTTT. It encodes CASSGPTGAMNTGELLF.

The chain joins TRBV6-2 or TRBV6-3 to TRBJ2-7, with TRBD2 identical over 11 bases. V shed 5 bases and J 0 bases; nucleotides not matched to a gene: 6. This CDR3 spans 16 amino acids. The V gene's germline CDR1 is MNHEY and CDR2 SVGEGT. CDR3 coding DNA: TGTGCCAGCAGTCTGACGACTAGCGGGGTCTCCTACGAGCAGTACTTC. Its protein is CASSLTTSGVSYEQYF.